A selection of T cell receptor beta chains follows, all from one sample in a study of identical twins. Each CDR3 protein is one row after TCRdb ran MiXCR on the 5' RACE reads. The data show 550,000 to 700,000 distinct CDR3 sequences, with about 20% seen just once and roughly 4.3% held by the top ten. The same data also went into a second study, on T cells expressing NK-cell markers.

Sequencing was performed on PBMCs. The receptors were gathered from a woman under 30 in good health. Both conserved end residues are trimmed from each CDR3. Only part of the rows carry a size: once, few, many, or a class if the clone is expanded.

CDR3aa	abundance	v_gene	j_gene
SAHYNEQF	NA	TRBV20-1	TRBJ2-1
SARSASHRELF	NA	TRBV20-1	TRBJ2-2
ASSMSARSSYNEQF	NA	TRBV19	TRBJ2-1
ASSYGDRNSPLH	few	TRBV6-5	TRBJ1-6
ATSRAGREKLF	NA	TRBV15	TRBJ1-4
SVRSGTLSYEQY	NA	TRBV29-1	TRBJ2-7
ASSSEFYRGGTEQF	NA	TRBV7-8	TRBJ2-1
ASSVMDWGDTQY	once	TRBV9	TRBJ2-3
ASSLLGLGTGELF	few	TRBV12-3/TRBV12-4	TRBJ2-2
ASSIGQDTDTQY	many	TRBV7-2	TRBJ2-3
ASSLRTGDNEQY	few	TRBV5-1	TRBJ2-7
ASSSTSYEQY	many	TRBV7-9	TRBJ2-7
ASSVDLAGGRSFQY	once	TRBV7-2	TRBJ2-4
ASSQAGAQY	NA	TRBV3-1	TRBJ2-5
ASSFRTGFSEQY	NA	TRBV12-3/TRBV12-4	TRBJ2-7
ASSLGISGSVYEQY	NA	TRBV7-6	TRBJ2-7
ASSFPGKTSHGELF	NA	TRBV4-1	TRBJ2-2
ATSRETGGEQY	few	TRBV15	TRBJ2-7
ASSLVLGGGSETQY	NA	TRBV5-6	TRBJ2-5
SATPGTGPWGSS	few	TRBV20-1	TRBJ2-4
ASSTGTPGSEQY	few	TRBV5-1	TRBJ2-7
ASSQGRRPGEQF	NA	TRBV4-3	TRBJ2-1
ASSTPVGGDEQY	NA	TRBV27	TRBJ2-7
ASSLSSSGANVLT	few	TRBV27	TRBJ2-6
ASSFGSQDHNEQF	NA	TRBV7-9	TRBJ2-1
ASSDADSWDYEQY	many	TRBV7-9	TRBJ2-7
ASSISGGANEQF	few	TRBV25-1	TRBJ2-1
ATTQSDRNTGELF	NA	TRBV3-1	TRBJ2-2
ASSYSRDNEQF	NA	TRBV6-6	TRBJ2-1
ASSRNRADLDTGELF	NA	TRBV5-1	TRBJ2-2
SARVGTSSYNEQF	many	TRBV20-1	TRBJ2-1
ASSLLGATIY	NA	TRBV7-9	TRBJ1-3
ASSLGGPVYGYT	few	TRBV7-9	TRBJ1-2
ASSPQARRPTDTQY	few	TRBV4-3	TRBJ2-3
ATMTTGGHGYT	NA	TRBV10-3	TRBJ1-2
SVPGGDSQRLEY	few	TRBV29-1	TRBJ2-3
SAPDPSSTYEQY	NA	TRBV20-1	TRBJ2-7
ASRARGDTDTQY	NA	TRBV5-1	TRBJ2-3
ASSLGLEDTQY	NA	TRBV12-3/TRBV12-4	TRBJ2-3
ASSLWVEATDTQY	few	TRBV5-1	TRBJ2-3
ASSLEWTQETQY	NA	TRBV5-1	TRBJ2-5
ASSIRGAEQY	once	TRBV12-3/TRBV12-4	TRBJ2-7
ATERDKKNTEAF	NA	TRBV15	TRBJ1-1
ASRTGESSPLH	few	TRBV12-3/TRBV12-4	TRBJ1-6
SASSSGTAYGYT	few	TRBV20-1	TRBJ1-2
SARGVGVLGYEKLF	NA	TRBV20-1	TRBJ1-4
ASSVAAAQGYT	few	TRBV9	TRBJ1-2
ASSPLTASSYNEQF	NA	TRBV12-3/TRBV12-4	TRBJ2-1
ASSQDVRYEQY	NA	TRBV4-3	TRBJ2-7
ASSQDLWANTGELF	few	TRBV4-3	TRBJ2-2
ASSFTGNNEQF	many	TRBV12-3/TRBV12-4	TRBJ2-1
ASSLGGASVETQY	NA	TRBV7-2	TRBJ2-5
ASSMGGPLF	once	TRBV6-5	TRBJ2-1
ASSRAGEVETQY	once	TRBV3-1	TRBJ2-5
SALLAGGPQDTQY	few	TRBV20-1	TRBJ2-3
ASSQRQGLDTEAF	few	TRBV5-4	TRBJ1-1
SVGTGVNEQY	few	TRBV29-1	TRBJ2-7
ASKRAGGPLSTYNEQF	few	TRBV6-1	TRBJ2-1
SARDGKSAGDEQY	NA	TRBV20-1	TRBJ2-7
ASSRSRGGTEAF	few	TRBV12-3/TRBV12-4	TRBJ1-1